This T cell receptor (beta chain) is drawn from a study of cytomegalovirus exposure and HLA in healthy donors. Study outcomes and limitations: In vitro checks showed that a few CMV-associated chains really do target CMV antigens.

Profiled with immunoSEQ multiplex PCR; TCRdb holds only in-frame clones, not every one. Of 180,000 or so clones listed, around nine tenths are singletons. Concerning this clone itself: Its antigen is unknown.

This CDR3 spans 15 amino acids. V shed 6 bases and J shed 1 base, with 16 bases lying between them. CDR1 and CDR2 (germline): MDHEN, SYDVKM. This TCR was recovered from a young man in good health and CMV-seropositive. The chain combines TRBV28 with TRBJ2-7, with D unclear. Sequencing was carried out using PBMCs. CDR3: CASSPTPTPSYEQYF. In DNA form, the CDR3 reads TGTGCCAGCAGCCCTACACCAACCCCATCCTACGAGCAGTACTTC. The whole variable domain, filled in from reference TRBV28 and TRBJ2-7, reads DVKVTQSSRYLVKRTGEKVFLECVQDMDHENMFWYRQDPGLGLRLIYFSYDVKMKEKGDIPEGYSVSREKKERFSLILESASTNQTSMYLCASSPTPTPSYEQYFGPGTRLTVT.